This passage covers 27 T cell receptor beta chains from one sample sequenced in a study of cytomegalovirus exposure and HLA in healthy donors. The PCR employed 60 Vbeta primers together with 13 Jbeta primers. Sequencing was performed with immunoSEQ multiplex PCR; in TCRdb, only in-frame clones are kept and a portion is missing. The repertoire consists of some 100,000 clones, with roughly 79% occurring once and the leading ten covering around 3%. Sequenced sample: PBMCs. The receptor set was obtained from a female donor in good health and CMV-seropositive.

The chain joins TRBV28 to TRBJ2-7, with TRBD2 matching over 8 bases. Per the germline V gene, CDR1 is MDHEN and CDR2 is SYDVKM. Trimming took 2 bases from V and 5 from J; bases not matched to a gene: 5. This CDR3 has 14 residues. In nucleotides, the CDR3 is TGTGCCAGCAGTTTACGGGAGGGCCGCAACGAGCAGTACTTC. Its protein is CASSLREGRNEQYF.

The chain recombines TRBV30 with TRBJ2-7; 8 bases fit TRBD2. Germline CDR1 reads GTSNPN; CDR2 reads SVGIG (reference sequence). The trim removed 1 base at V and 7 bases at J, leaving 12 bases unmatched. The CDR3 has 15 amino acids. The CDR3 reads CAWSGQRGLFGEQYF. CDR3 in DNA: TGTGCCTGGAGTGGCCAGCGGGGGCTTTTTGGTGAGCAGTACTTC.

This chain uses TRBV29-1 with TRBJ1-5, with D perhaps matching TRBD1 (6 bases). There are 13 residues in the CDR3. The V gene's germline CDR1 is SQVTM and CDR2 ANQGSEA. Between the trimmed V and J ends, which lost 6 bases and 2 bases, there was a span of 11 bases. CDR3 residues: CSVSGVGNQPQHF. CDR3 sequence (DNA): TGCAGCGTCTCAGGGGTGGGCAATCAGCCCCAGCATTTT.

The chain links TRBV4-3 to TRBJ1-1; 8 nucleotides agree with TRBD1. Germline values: CDR1 LGHNA, CDR2 YSLEER. J gave up 2 bases and V 1 base, and 18 bases lay outside the gene matches. The CDR3 has 20 residues. The CDR3 nucleotides read TGCGCCAGCAGCCAAGGGGGTTTCGGCAGGGGGCGCGCGGTTAACACTGAAGCTTTCTTT. It specifies CASSQGGFGRGRAVNTEAFF.

This clone was recorded a few times. V usage is TRBV6-5 and J usage is TRBJ1-1, with 8 bases fitting TRBD1. Germline loops: CDR1 MNHEY, CDR2 SVGAGI. The V segment lost 2 bases and the J segment 11 bases; nucleotides outside the gene matches: 7. CDR3 size: 13 residues. The CDR3 sequence: CASSYAGRDRAFF. The DNA of the CDR3 is TGTGCCAGCAGTTACGCCGGCCGGGACAGGGCTTTCTTT.

The chain joins TRBV6-1 to TRBJ2-1; possibly TRBD2 for D (5 bases). Trimming cost V 1 base and J 15 bases, with 16 bases left between them. The CDR3 has 13 amino acids. CDR1 is MNHNS, CDR2 SASEGT, per germline. The CDR3 coding sequence is TGTGCCAGCAGTGAAGAAGTTACTAGTGTAGGGTTCTTC. Protein product: CASSEEVTSVGFF.

This clone was seen once. The V gene is TRBV7-3, the J gene TRBJ1-1; a possible D gene is TRBD1 (5 bases). There are 14 residues in the CDR3. Germline loops: CDR1 SGHTA, CDR2 FQGTGA. V was pared by 5 bases and J by 2 bases, with 12 bases between. This CDR3 reads CASSLQGLNTEAFF. CDR3 nucleotides: TGTGCCAGCAGCCTTCAGGGCCTAAACACTGAAGCTTTCTTT. Full variable domain (remainder filled in from reference TRBV7-3 and TRBJ1-1): GAGVSQTPSNKVTEKGKYVELRCDPISGHTALYWYRQSLGQGPEFLIYFQGTGAADDSGLPNDRFFAVRPEGSVSTLKIQRTERGDSAVYLCASSLQGLNTEAFFGQGTRLTVV.

The chain carries TRBV7-2 and TRBJ2-3; a possible D gene is TRBD2 (6 bases). V lost 7 bases, J lost 2 bases, and 10 bases lay in between. The germline V gene has CDR1 SGHTA and CDR2 FQGNSA. The CDR3 loop spans 13 amino acids. CDR3 bases: TGTGCCAGCAATCCTAGCGACACAGATACGCAGTATTTT. Its translation: CASNPSDTDTQYF.

V is TRBV7-2 and J is TRBJ1-3; TRBD1 agrees at 8 bases. The V segment lost 5 bases and the J segment 3 bases; nucleotides outside the gene matches: 9. Germline V CDR1 and CDR2: SGHTA, FQGNSA. CDR3 length equals 16 residues. CDR3: CASSPPGQGYGNTIYF. CDR3 coding DNA: TGTGCCAGCAGCCCGCCAGGACAGGGATATGGAAACACCATATATTTT.

The chain has TRBV2 and TRBJ2-1, with D tentatively TRBD2 (5 bases). CDR3 length: 11 amino acids. Germline CDR1 SNHLY, CDR2 FYNNEI. Trimming left V 10 bases short and J 5 bases short, with 9 bases between. The CDR3 coding sequence is TGTGCCACCCGACTAAACAATGAGCAGTTCTTC. This encodes CATRLNNEQFF.

V gene TRBV19 combines with J gene TRBJ2-1; 12 nucleotides align to TRBD2. This CDR3 contains 14 residues. The junction had 3 bases not matched to a gene; V was cut back by 6 bases and J by 6 bases. The germline gives CDR1 LNHDA, CDR2 SQIVND (reference sequence). The CDR3 bases are TGTGCCAGTAGGGGACTAGCGGGCCTCAATGAGCAGTTCTTC. Its protein product is CASRGLAGLNEQFF.

V and J are TRBV28 and TRBJ1-3, with D hard to call. The length of the CDR3 is 15 residues. CDR1 and CDR2 from the germline V gene are MDHEN and SYDVKM. Trimming shortened V by 3 bases and J by 4 bases, and 13 bases separated the two germline ends. The DNA for the CDR3 is TGTGCCAGCAGTTTTTCCCCCGAACAGGGAAACACCATATATTTT. Its protein is CASSFSPEQGNTIYF.

The chain couples TRBV5-4 to TRBJ2-5, with a weak D call TRBD1 (6 bases). Germline V gene data show CDR1 as SGHNT and CDR2 as YYREEE (reference sequence). The CDR3 is 14 amino acids. V was pared by 4 bases and J by 5 bases, with 15 bases between. The CDR3 DNA is TGTGCCAGCAGCCCTGCGGGCAGGGGCGAGACCCAGTACTTC. It yields the protein CASSPAGRGETQYF.

V is TRBV18 and J is TRBJ2-7; tentatively, D is TRBD1 (5 bases). Germline CDR1 KGHSH, CDR2 LQKENI. This CDR3 region has 13 residues. With 4 bases removed from V and 3 bases from J, the gap between germline ends came to 10 bases. The CDR3 DNA follows: TGTGCCAGCTCACAGGGGTCCATCTACGAGCAGTACTTC. It codes for CASSQGSIYEQYF.

The DNA for the CDR3 is TGTGCCAGCAGCGTAGACACAGGGGGGTCAGAGACCCAGTACTTC. This encodes CASSVDTGGSETQYF. This sequence joins TRBV9 and TRBJ2-5, with 8 bases that match TRBD1. Germline V lookup: CDR1 SGDLS, CDR2 YYNGEE. V lost 0 bases and J lost 4; bases outside the gene matches: 5. The CDR3 sequence is 15 residues long.

The chain combines TRBV5-1 with TRBJ2-5; tentatively, D is TRBD2 (6 bases). There are 18 residues in the CDR3. V was pared by 3 bases and J by 3 bases, with 24 bases between. CDR1 and CDR2 from the germline V gene are SGHRS and YFSETQ. The CDR3: CASSSTGPREWGEETQYF. The DNA of the CDR3 is TGCGCCAGCAGCTCGACCGGTCCTAGGGAGTGGGGGGAAGAGACCCAGTACTTC.

The chain employs TRBV7-9 and TRBJ2-1; 8 bases fit TRBD2. V was clipped by 5 bases and J by 8 bases; unmatched bases: 14. This CDR3 comprises 16 residues. Per the germline V gene, CDR1 is SEHNR and CDR2 is FQNEAQ (reference sequence). The DNA of the CDR3 is TGTGCCAGCAGCCATGCGGGACGGGGGGGAATGGATGAGCAGTTCTTC. This sequence encodes CASSHAGRGGMDEQFF.

A few counts support this clone. The gene calls are TRBV5-1 and TRBJ2-1; TRBD2 matches 12 bases. V was pared by 0 bases and J by 3 bases, with 1 base of the junction left unmatched. The CDR3 has 16 residues. The germline V gene has CDR1 SGHRS and CDR2 YFSETQ. CDR3 nucleotide sequence: TGCGCCAGCAGCTTGGCTAGCGGGGGGGACTACAATGAGCAGTTCTTC. Protein sequence: CASSLASGGDYNEQFF. Combining the CDR3 with reference TRBV5-1 and TRBJ2-1 gives the whole variable domain KAGVTQTPRYLIKTRGQQVTLSCSPISGHRSVSWYQQTPGQGLQFLFEYFSETQRNKGNFPGRFSGRQFSNSRSEMNVSTLELGDSALYLCASSLASGGDYNEQFFGPGTRLTVL.

The rearrangement joins TRBV28 to TRBJ2-1; 8 nucleotides line up with TRBD1. Germline CDR1 reads MDHEN; CDR2 reads SYDVKM. This CDR3 is built from 14 residues. V lost 7 bases, J lost 4 bases, and 6 bases stayed unmatched. The CDR3 region has the DNA TGTGCCAGCACCTCCGGGACAGGTTACAATGAGCAGTTCTTC. Residues: CASTSGTGYNEQFF.

The chain recombines TRBV9 with TRBJ1-2; D is uncertain. V dropped 0 bases and J dropped 2 bases, with 8 bases sitting between them. The CDR3 spans 14 residues. Germline V gene sequence: CDR1 SGDLS, CDR2 YYNGEE. The CDR3 DNA reads TGTGCCAGCAGCGTAGCTTGGCAGAACTATGGCTACACCTTC. Amino acid sequence: CASSVAWQNYGYTF.

The genes are TRBV6-5 and TRBJ1-6; 9 bases are a match to TRBD1. The J segment lost 9 bases and the V segment lost 6 bases, leaving 9 bases of the junction unmatched. The germline CDR1 and CDR2 sequences are MNHEY and SVGAGI. The CDR3 contains 15 residues. CDR3 in DNA: TGTGCCAGCAGCTCCCCGGGACAGGGCGGTTCACCCCTCCACTTT. Its translation is CASSSPGQGGSPLHF.

The CDR3 sequence is CASQGQRAEKLFF. The CDR3 nucleotides are TGTGCCAGCCAGGGACAGAGAGCTGAAAAACTGTTTTTT. The rearrangement links TRBV28 to TRBJ1-4; 7 nucleotides align to TRBD1. Germline CDR1 and CDR2: MDHEN and SYDVKM. V trimming: 8 bases; J trimming: 7 bases; junction bases outside the gene matches: 7. The CDR3 runs 13 residues. Supplemented by reference TRBV28 and TRBJ1-4, the full variable domain reads DVKVTQSSRYLVKRTGEKVFLECVQDMDHENMFWYRQDPGLGLRLIYFSYDVKMKEKGDIPEGYSVSREKKERFSLILESASTNQTSMYLCASQGQRAEKLFFGSGTQLSVL.

This clone was picked up one time. This sequence joins TRBV30 and TRBJ1-2; no firm D call. CDR1 is GTSNPN and CDR2 is SVGIG in the germline V gene (reference sequence). CDR3 length: 12 residues. V dropped 2 bases and J dropped 5 bases, with 9 bases sitting between them. CDR3 DNA: TGTGCCTGGAGTCTGTCTTTATATGGCTACACCTTC. The encoded protein is CAWSLSLYGYTF.

The chain carries TRBV2 and TRBJ1-5, with a tentative D call TRBD1 (6 bases). V was clipped by 7 bases and J by 0 bases, with 16 bases between them. Germline V gene data show CDR1 as SNHLY and CDR2 as FYNNEI. The CDR3 is made up of 16 amino acids. DNA for the CDR3: TGTGCCAGCAACTCAGGACAGACCCATAGCAATCAGCCCCAGCATTTT. Its protein is CASNSGQTHSNQPQHF. The full variable domain, with the rest looked up from reference TRBV2 and TRBJ1-5, is EPEVTQTPSHQVTQMGQEVILRCVPISNHLYFYWYRQILGQKVEFLVSFYNNEISEKSEIFDDQFSVERPDGSNFTLKIRSTKLEDSAMYFCASNSGQTHSNQPQHFGDGTRLSIL.

The rearrangement joins TRBV23-1 to TRBJ2-1, with D perhaps matching TRBD2 (5 bases). TRBV23-1 is flagged as an ORF with uncertain function. The CDR3 is 16 amino acids. Trimming cost V 8 bases and J 0 bases, with 17 bases left between them. The CDR3 sequence is CASVPSSSSSYNEQFF. The CDR3, as DNA: TGCGCCAGCGTTCCGTCTAGCTCGAGCTCCTACAATGAGCAGTTCTTC.

The V call is TRBV2, the J call TRBJ2-1; 11 bases line up with TRBD1. V trimming: 6 bases; J trimming: 4 bases; junction bases outside the gene matches: 5. Germline loops: CDR1 SNHLY, CDR2 FYNNEI. The CDR3 covers 15 residues. Here the CDR3 DNA reads TGTGCCAGCAGGGCCGGGACAGGGGGTTACAATGAGCAGTTCTTC. Its protein is CASRAGTGGYNEQFF.

This chain links TRBV7-9 with TRBJ2-2; 7 bases are a match to TRBD2. The V and J ends lost 4 bases and 4 bases, in that order; junction bases with no gene match: 6. This CDR3 contains 15 residues. Germline loops: CDR1 SEHNR, CDR2 FQNEAQ (reference sequence). CDR3 DNA sequence: TGTGCCAGCAGCTCACTCGGGACTACCACCGGGGAGCTGTTTTTT. Its translation is CASSSLGTTTGELFF. Using reference TRBV7-9 and TRBJ2-2 for the parts outside the CDR3, the full variable domain is DTGVSQNPRHKITKRGQNVTFRCDPISEHNRLYWYRQTLGQGPEFLTYFQNEAQLEKSRLLSDRFSAERPKGSFSTLEIQRTEQGDSAMYLCASSSLGTTTGELFFGEGSRLTVL.